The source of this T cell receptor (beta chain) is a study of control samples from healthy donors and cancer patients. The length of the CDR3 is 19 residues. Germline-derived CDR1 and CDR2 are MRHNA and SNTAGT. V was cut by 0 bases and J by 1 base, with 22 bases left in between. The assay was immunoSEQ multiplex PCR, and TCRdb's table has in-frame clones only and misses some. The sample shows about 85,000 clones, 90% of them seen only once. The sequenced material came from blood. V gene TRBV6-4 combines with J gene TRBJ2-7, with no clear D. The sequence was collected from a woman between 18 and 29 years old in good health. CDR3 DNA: TGTGCCAGCAGTGACTCGACATCTCTCCCATTGGAAGGGTCCTACGAGCAGTACTTC. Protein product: CASSDSTSLPLEGSYEQYF.